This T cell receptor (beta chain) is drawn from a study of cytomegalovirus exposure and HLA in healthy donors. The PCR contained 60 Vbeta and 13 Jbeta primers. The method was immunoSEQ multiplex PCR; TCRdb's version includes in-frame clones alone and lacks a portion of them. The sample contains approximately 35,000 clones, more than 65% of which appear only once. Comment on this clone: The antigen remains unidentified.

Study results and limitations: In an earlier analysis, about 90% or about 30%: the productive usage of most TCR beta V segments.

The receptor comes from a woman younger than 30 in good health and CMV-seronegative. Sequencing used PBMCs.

The CDR3 sequence is CASSIYSGANVLTF. CDR3 coding DNA: TGTGCCAGCAGTATATACTCTGGGGCCAACGTCCTGACTTTC. The rearrangement joins TRBV2 to TRBJ2-6; no clear D gene. CDR1 is SNHLY and CDR2 is FYNNEI in the germline V gene. V was pared by 5 bases and J by 0 bases, with 5 bases between. This CDR3 is built from 14 residues.